This TCR beta chain was profiled in a study of graft-versus-host responses after intestinal transplantation (dated by TCRdb to about 2021). For context, the study as a whole: Recipients received multivisceral, liver-intestinal, or isolated intestinal transplants. Graft-versus-host and host-versus-graft alloreactive T cell clones were tracked in the graft, circulation and bone marrow after intestinal transplantation using bulk TCR-beta CDR3 sequencing. Every recipient was given anti-thymocyte globulin induction, followed by roughly 3 years of maintenance tacrolimus and steroids. Of the 20 to 30 intestinal transplant recipients enrolled in the cohort, one of whom was a retransplant, a few patients without pretransplant specimens were excluded. To identify alloreactive clones, pre-transplant mixed lymphocyte reaction products were sequenced and then compared with unstimulated pre-transplant donor and recipient T cells. Donor T cell macrochimerism was defined as a peak of at least 4% donor T cells among recipient peripheral blood mononuclear cells. Rather than going through the commercial service, samples from a few later patients were sequenced in-house on an Illumina MiSeq and processed with MiXCR.

V was cut back by 0 bases and J by 2 bases, leaving a gap of 10 bases between them. The CDR3 spans 15 residues, from the cysteine through the phenylalanine. Only the CDR3 DNA is retained, 45 bases long and in frame from the first base. CDR1 and CDR2, per the germline V gene, are SGDLS and YYNGEE. What the authors observed across the whole study: In patients with donor T cell macrochimerism, the allografts had high GvH to HvG T cell clonal ratios. Peak levels of circulating GvH clones were associated with declines in HvG clones early after transplant. GvH clones were detected in recipient bone marrow, and some appeared earlier in ileal mucosa or blood, consistent with an intestinal mucosal origin. The conclusions were limited by the relatively low number and heterogeneity of the intestinal transplant patients.

The library was prepared using the immunoSEQ multiplex PCR assay. For most patients, genomic DNA was isolated with the Qiagen DNeasy Blood and Tissue Kit and shipped frozen to Adaptive Biotechnologies for TCR sequencing. High-throughput TCR-beta CDR3 sequencing of genomic DNA from most patients was performed by Adaptive Biotechnologies. Under the source paper's analysis protocol: Adaptive's ImmunoSEQ software supplied the TCR sequencing data for 18 patients, while MiXCR and VDJtools were used to process a few other patients. CD4 versus CD8 sorting errors were corrected by removing sequences found in both subsets at a frequency ratio below 5:1. CDR3 nucleotide sequences shared between donor and recipient were removed because the origin of such sequences could not be assigned. At least 2-fold expansion over unstimulated cells and a minimum CFSE-low frequency of 0.002% (template counts) or 0.001% (read counts) were required for clones to be classified as alloreactive. Clones were considered mappable if detected in sequenced pre-transplant spleen, lymph node, or MLR CFSE-low populations of the donor or recipient. The cumulative frequency of alloreactive clones was calculated as a percentage of all sequences, weighted by copy number. Sourced from immuneACCESS, this table was stored by TCRdb with only in-frame sequences that have V and J called. A share of the clones is absent; for the studies checked, an unresolved V gene accounts for under half, and the remainder has no known explanation. V and J calls and clone size follow that table, whereas D and trimming were derived from the DNA. This sample comprises 30,000 to 50,000 clones, 90% to 95% of them detected only once. The ten largest clones add up to around 0.2% of the sample.

The label giving this sample's time point can be read as: cells obtained before transplantation from donor or recipient. CD3+CD4+ and CD3+CD8+ populations were FACS-sorted from unstimulated pre-transplant donor and recipient cells taken from spleen or lymph nodes. Concerning this clone itself: Its target antigen remains unknown. It has no much larger one-base neighbor in the sample; base qualities were not kept.

This TCR derives from a human donor who was the organ donor for an intestinal transplant. The V and J genes are TRBV9 and TRBJ2-3; the D gene cannot be named for sure. Sequenced material: unstimulated CD8+ T cells sorted from spleen or lymph node cells, taken before transplant. The CDR3: CASSVELVATDTQYF. In nucleotides, the sequence is TGTGCCAGCAGCGTAGAGTTAGTGGCCACAGATACGCAGTATTTT.